The rows below give T cell receptor beta chains drawn from one sample of a study of blood T cells in healthy people across ages. Via MiXCR, TCRdb re-called the 5' RACE reads, giving one row per CDR3 protein. The data show under 1,100,000 distinct CDR3 sequences, approximately 26% seen once. In addition, the sample was reused for a study of T cells of mothers and their children.

The specimen was blood. Every receptor here comes from a girl aged 2 to 9 in good health. The CDR3 runs from the conserved cysteine through the conserved F or W. D genes are given only for firm matches. A row's size may be missing; if present it is once, few, many or a size class.

few,TRBV12-3/TRBV12-4,NA,TRBJ1-2,TGTGCCAGCAGTTTTTTCAGCCACAATGGCTACACCTTC,CASSFFSHNGYTF
NA,TRBV7-2,NA,TRBJ2-3,TGTGCCAGCAGCCCGGGGCATGCAGATACGCAGTATTTT,CASSPGHADTQYF
once,TRBV7-9,TRBD2,TRBJ2-7,TGTGCCAGCAGCGCGGGACTAGCGGGAGAGTTGTACGAGCAGTACTTC,CASSAGLAGELYEQYF
NA,TRBV20-1,NA,TRBJ2-3,TGCAGTGCTAGAGCGGAGACAGGGAGGACAGATACGCAGTATTTT,CSARAETGRTDTQYF
few,TRBV6-5,NA,TRBJ2-6,TGTGCCAGCAGTTACGACCAGGGGCATTTCTCTGGGGCCAACGTCCTGACTTTC,CASSYDQGHFSGANVLTF
NA,TRBV10-1,TRBD1,TRBJ2-7,TGCGCCAGCAGTGAGTATCCAGGGGGTGACGAGCAGTACTTC,CASSEYPGGDEQYF
few,TRBV5-1,TRBD2,TRBJ2-7,TGCGCCAGCAGCTTGGTAGGGACTAGCGGATACGAGCAGTACTTC,CASSLVGTSGYEQYF
NA,TRBV2,NA,TRBJ2-1,TGTGCCAGCAGTCGGGGGGCAGGAAATGAGCAGTTCTTC,CASSRGAGNEQFF
few,TRBV20-1,NA,TRBJ2-3,TGCAGTGCTAGAGATATCTCGGGAGCTCGCACAGATACGCAGTATTTT,CSARDISGARTDTQYF
many,TRBV12-3/TRBV12-4,NA,TRBJ2-3,TGTGCCAGCTCACCAATCACAGATACGCAGTATTTT,CASSPITDTQYF
few,TRBV7-9,NA,TRBJ1-1,TGTGCCAGCAGCCTCCAGGGTCTTGAAGCTTTCTTT,CASSLQGLEAFF
NA,TRBV2,NA,TRBJ2-5,TGTGCCAGCACTGTGGACAGTGCGGAGACCCAGTACTTC,CASTVDSAETQYF
few,TRBV12-3/TRBV12-4,NA,TRBJ1-3,TGTGCCAGCAGTTTATATCTGTCGTTAGGCTCTGGAAACACCATATATTTT,CASSLYLSLGSGNTIYF
few,TRBV12-3/TRBV12-4,NA,TRBJ2-3,TGTGCCAGCAGTTCCGAGAGAACGCAGTATTTT,CASSSERTQYF
NA,TRBV3-1,NA,TRBJ1-1,TGTGCCAGCAGCCAAGGGGGATTGACTGAAGCTTTCTTT,CASSQGGLTEAFF
NA,TRBV6-5,NA,TRBJ1-1,TGTGCCAGCGTCGGGAGGGATACAACGAACACTGAAGCTTTCTTT,CASVGRDTTNTEAFF
few,TRBV7-9,NA,TRBJ2-7,TGTGCCAGCAGCTTAGGGCAGACTAGCGAGCAGTACTTC,CASSLGQTSEQYF
NA,TRBV7-8,TRBD1,TRBJ2-1,TGTGCCAGCAGCTTAGGCGACTCCCTCGGACAGGATGAGCAGTTCTTC,CASSLGDSLGQDEQFF
few,TRBV5-1,NA,TRBJ2-1,TGCGCCAGCAGCTTGGTAGGGTCTGAAGATGAGCAGTTCTTC,CASSLVGSEDEQFF
NA,TRBV10-3,NA,TRBJ1-1,TGTGCCATCAGTGAGGCGCTGGGGGGAAGGGACACTGAAGCTTTCTTT,CAISEALGGRDTEAFF
NA,TRBV6-6,NA,TRBJ2-7,TGTGCCAGCACCTTCGCTGGGATCAGCTCCTACGAGCAGTACTTC,CASTFAGISSYEQYF
few,TRBV28,TRBD1,TRBJ1-5,TGTGCCAGTAAGGGGGCGGGACTCAATCAGCCCCAGCATTTT,CASKGAGLNQPQHF
NA,TRBV7-6,TRBD1,TRBJ2-1,TGTGCCAGCAGCTTTAGGACAGGGGGCATCGATGAGCAGTTCTTC,CASSFRTGGIDEQFF
NA,TRBV5-1,NA,TRBJ2-3,TGCGCCAGCAGCTTCAACTCACAGCGGTACACAGATACGCAGTATTTT,CASSFNSQRYTDTQYF
NA,TRBV2,NA,TRBJ2-5,TGTGCCAGCAGTGATACGGGGGGCATCGAGACCCAGTACTTC,CASSDTGGIETQYF
few,TRBV29-1,NA,TRBJ2-4,TGCAGCGTTGTAGAGGATGCCAAAAACATTCAGTACTTC,CSVVEDAKNIQYF
few,TRBV6-5,TRBD1,TRBJ1-2,TGTGCCAGCAGCCAAGACAGGGATCGAGGCTACACCTTC,CASSQDRDRGYTF
many,TRBV20-1,NA,TRBJ2-5,TGCAGTGCCAGGAGGGCCTCGGAGACCCAGTACTTC,CSARRASETQYF
NA,TRBV18,NA,TRBJ2-5,TGTGCCAGCTCACCAAAGGGCCGAATCTACGCACAAGAGACCCAGTACTTC,CASSPKGRIYAQETQYF